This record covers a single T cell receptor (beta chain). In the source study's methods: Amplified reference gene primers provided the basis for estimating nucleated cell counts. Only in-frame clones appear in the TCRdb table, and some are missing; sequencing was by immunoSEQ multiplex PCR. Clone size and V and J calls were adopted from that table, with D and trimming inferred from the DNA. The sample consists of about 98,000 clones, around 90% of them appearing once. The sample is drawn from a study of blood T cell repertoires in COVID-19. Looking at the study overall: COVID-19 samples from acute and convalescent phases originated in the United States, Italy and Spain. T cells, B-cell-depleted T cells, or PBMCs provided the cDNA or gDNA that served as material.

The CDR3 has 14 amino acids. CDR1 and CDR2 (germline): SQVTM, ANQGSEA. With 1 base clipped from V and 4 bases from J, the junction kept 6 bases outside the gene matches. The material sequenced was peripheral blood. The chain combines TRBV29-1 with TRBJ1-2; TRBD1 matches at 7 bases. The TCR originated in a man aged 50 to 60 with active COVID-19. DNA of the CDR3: TGCAGCGTTGAAGGTGGGACAGCGATCTATGGCTACACCTTC. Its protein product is CSVEGGTAIYGYTF.